The next 28 T cell receptor beta chains were all read from a single sample in a study of blood T cell repertoires in COVID-19. TCRdb keeps only in-frame clones here, not all; method: immunoSEQ multiplex PCR. The table shows some 90,000 clones, with 80% to 90% occurring only once. Material: peripheral blood. The receptor set was obtained from a man between 45 and 60 years old with acute or convalescent COVID-19.

The chain links TRBV3-1 (or the pseudogene TRBV3-2) to TRBJ1-2; D possibly corresponds to TRBD1 (5 bases). The V end lost 9 bases, the J end lost 3 bases, and 17 bases lay between the germline ends. The CDR3 consists of 14 residues. CDR1 is LGHDT and CDR2 is YNNKEL in the germline V gene (reference sequence). The CDR3 DNA sequence: TGTGCCAGAGGTCCCCCCTGGGGGGACTATGGCTACACCTTC. Protein sequence: CARGPPWGDYGYTF.

This chain uses TRBV20-1 with TRBJ2-5; D call uncertain. Trimming shortened V by 3 bases and J by 2 bases, and 10 bases separated the two germline ends. The germline CDR1 and CDR2 sequences are DFQATT and SNEGSKA (reference sequence). The CDR3 totals 13 residues. The CDR3 sequence: CSASAFFQETQYF. The CDR3 bases are TGCAGTGCTAGTGCTTTCTTTCAAGAGACCCAGTACTTC.

V usage is TRBV19 and J usage is TRBJ1-2, with D possibly being TRBD1 (6 bases). V shed 5 bases and J shed 4 bases, with 17 bases lying between them. The CDR3 is made up of 15 amino acids. Germline CDR1 reads LNHDA; CDR2 reads SQIVND (reference sequence). The CDR3 region is CASSPDGGRSYGYTF. CDR3 sequence (DNA): TGTGCCAGTAGTCCTGATGGGGGCAGGAGCTATGGCTACACCTTC. The variable domain in full, with the rest retrieved from reference TRBV19 and TRBJ1-2, is DGGITQSPKYLFRKEGQNVTLSCEQNLNHDAMYWYRQDPGQGLRLIYYSQIVNDFQKGDIAEGYSVSREKKESFPLTVTSAQKNPTAFYLCASSPDGGRSYGYTFGSGTRLTVV.

This sequence joins TRBV7-2 and TRBJ2-5; TRBD2 aligns across 9 bases. Germline V gene sequence: CDR1 SGHTA, CDR2 FQGNSA. V lost 5 bases to trimming and J lost 2 bases; unmatched junction nucleotides: 12. The CDR3 covers 17 residues. The chain's CDR3 is CASSPQSGLAGQETQYF. CDR3 sequence (DNA): TGTGCCAGCAGCCCACAATCGGGACTAGCTGGACAAGAGACCCAGTACTTC.

The chain uses TRBV28 and TRBJ1-3; D is undetermined. Germline assignment: CDR1 MDHEN and CDR2 SYDVKM. The CDR3 has 16 amino acids. V was pared by 6 bases and J by 2 bases, with 17 bases between. The CDR3 protein is CASSSSSFPAGNTIYF. The DNA for the CDR3 is TGTGCCAGCAGCTCCTCTAGTTTCCCGGCTGGAAACACCATATATTTT.

This rearrangement joins TRBV3-1 (or the pseudogene TRBV3-2) to TRBJ2-1; 7 bases are a match to TRBD1. CDR1 is LGHDT, CDR2 YNNKEL, per germline (reference sequence). Trimming at V came to 1 base and at J to 9 bases, leaving 9 bases not matched to a gene. This CDR3 spans 15 amino acids. CDR3 amino acids: CASSQATGVVGEQFF. The DNA for the CDR3 is TGTGCCAGCAGCCAAGCTACAGGGGTAGTGGGTGAGCAGTTCTTC.

The V and J genes are TRBV3-1 (or the pseudogene TRBV3-2) and TRBJ1-1; TRBD1 agrees at 9 bases. The CDR3 is made up of 18 amino acids. J lost 4 bases, V lost 4 bases, and 16 bases had no gene match. The V gene's germline CDR1 is LGHDT and CDR2 YNNKEL (reference sequence). The CDR3 loop is CASSPTTGGILSGTEAFF. The CDR3 DNA reads TGTGCCAGCAGCCCCACAACAGGGGGCATCTTATCAGGCACTGAAGCTTTCTTT.

V gene TRBV7-9 combines with J gene TRBJ1-4; D may be TRBD1 (6 bases). The V and J ends lost 3 bases and 11 bases respectively, with 13 bases between them. Per germline, CDR1 SEHNR and CDR2 FQNEAQ (reference sequence). The CDR3 is 13 amino acids. The DNA of the CDR3 is TGTGCCAGCAGCTTCGGGGGGCTGCGGAAACTGTTTTTT. Translated, it gives CASSFGGLRKLFF.

This clone was observed a few times. This chain uses TRBV7-8 with TRBJ1-1; D is perhaps TRBD1 (6 bases). V lost 4 bases and J lost 5, with 26 bases in between. The CDR3 is made up of 18 amino acids. The V gene's germline CDR1 is SGHVS and CDR2 FQNEAQ. The CDR3 coding sequence is TGTGCCAGCAGCTCAGCGGCTCAGGGGACCACCCTCCCTACTGAAGCTTTCTTT. Its translation: CASSSAAQGTTLPTEAFF. Looking up the rest from reference TRBV7-8 and TRBJ1-1 gives the full variable domain: GAGVSQSPRYKVAKRGQDVALRCDPISGHVSLFWYQQALGQGPEFLTYFQNEAQLDKSGLPSDRFFAERPEGSVSTLKIQRTQQEDSAVYLCASSSAAQGTTLPTEAFFGQGTRLTVV.

The rearrangement uses TRBV5-1 and TRBJ1-2; weak D call: TRBD1 (5 bases). The length of the CDR3 is 14 residues. Looked up from germline, CDR1 is SGHRS and CDR2 is YFSETQ. The V end lost 0 bases, the J end lost 2 bases, and 8 bases lay between the germline ends. The CDR3 region has the DNA TGCGCCAGCAGCTTGGAGGGGTCCAACTATGGCTACACCTTC. Protein product: CASSLEGSNYGYTF.

This chain connects TRBV6-1 to TRBJ2-7; D is perhaps TRBD1 (7 bases). Trimming took 2 bases from V and 0 from J, leaving 14 bases between them. CDR1 is MNHNS and CDR2 is SASEGT in the germline V gene. The CDR3 totals 16 residues. Written as DNA, the CDR3 is TGTGCCAGCAGTGAATTGGGCGGGGACAGCTCCTACGAGCAGTACGTC. This encodes CASSELGGDSSYEQYV.

This chain links TRBV27 with TRBJ1-2; D gene unclear. Germline values: CDR1 MNHEY, CDR2 SMNVEV (reference sequence). This CDR3 has 15 residues. V lost 3 bases and J lost 1, with 12 bases in between. CDR3 in DNA: TGTGCCAGCAGTTTTTTGTCGCGTAATAACTATGGCTACACCTTC. Amino acids: CASSFLSRNNYGYTF.

J is TRBJ2-2 and V is TRBV10-3; 9 bases match TRBD1. Trimming took 10 bases from V and 1 from J; bases not matched to a gene: 13. Germline CDR1 is ENHRY and CDR2 is SYGVKD. The CDR3 covers 17 residues. DNA of the CDR3: TGTGCCACCGGGCGACCGTTGGGACAGGGGAACACCGGGGAGCTGTTTTTT. Translation: CATGRPLGQGNTGELFF.

The rearrangement joins TRBV2 to TRBJ2-3; 9 nucleotides match TRBD2. Germline assignment: CDR1 SNHLY and CDR2 FYNNEI. The CDR3 has 14 amino acids. Trimming cost V 7 bases and J 4 bases; bases outside gene matches: 6. This CDR3 reads CASIGSGGPDTQYF. The CDR3 DNA reads TGTGCCAGCATCGGTAGCGGGGGCCCAGATACGCAGTATTTT.

This clone has only one observation. This chain links TRBV12-3 or TRBV12-4 with TRBJ2-7; 7 positions agree with TRBD2. V lost 1 base, J lost 3 bases, and 0 bases stayed unmatched. The length of the CDR3 is 13 residues. CDR3 bases: TGTGCCAGCAGTTTAGGGGGGGGCTACGAGCAGTACTTC. Amino acids: CASSLGGGYEQYF.

The V call is TRBV6-5, the J call TRBJ2-5; possibly TRBD2 for D (6 bases). Germline assignment: CDR1 MNHEY and CDR2 SVGAGI. The CDR3 is made up of 13 amino acids. V was pared by 4 bases and J by 4 bases, with 10 bases between. CDR3 sequence reads: CASSFRGGETQYF. In DNA form, the CDR3 reads TGTGCCAGCAGTTTCCGGGGAGGAGAGACCCAGTACTTC.

The V gene is TRBV9, the J gene TRBJ1-5; 10 bases are shared with TRBD1. The CDR3 covers 21 residues. V was clipped by 2 bases and J by 2 bases; unmatched bases: 19. The germline CDR1 and CDR2 sequences are SGDLS and YYNGEE. CDR3 region: CASSVRSRRTGGFFGNQPQHF. Here the CDR3 DNA reads TGTGCCAGCAGCGTCCGCTCGAGGCGGACAGGGGGTTTTTTCGGCAATCAGCCCCAGCATTTT.

The chain has TRBV7-2 and TRBJ1-2, with D unclear. V lost 0 bases, J lost 8 bases, and 7 bases lay in between. Per germline, CDR1 SGHTA and CDR2 FQGNSA. CDR3 length equals 12 residues. Written as DNA, the CDR3 is TGTGCCAGCAGCTTAGCCGGGGAGGGCTACACCTTC. This encodes CASSLAGEGYTF.

The V call is TRBV27, the J call TRBJ2-6, with TRBD1 identical over 9 bases. Germline CDR1 is MNHEY and CDR2 is SMNVEV (reference sequence). This CDR3 has 18 residues. Trimming removed 5 bases from V and 2 bases from J; junction bases left unmatched: 10. CDR3 bases: TGTGCCAGCAGTGGGACGAGGGACAGGGCAACTGGGGCCAACGTCCTGACTTTC. It specifies CASSGTRDRATGANVLTF.

Worth noting for this clone: This CDR3 fails to terminate in the conserved phenylalanine or tryptophan, so it likely reflects a read error. Because the CDR3's place on the DNA is in doubt, the DNA is left out and the CDR3 is given as listed by TCRdb. The chain employs TRBV5-3 and TRBJ1-1; the D call TRBD1 from the table was never checked on the DNA. TRBV5-3 is labeled an ORF, and its function is uncertain. The CDR3 extends over 9 residues, inclusive of both ends. CDR3 amino acids: CARRLATAN.

The rearrangement uses TRBV4-1 and TRBJ1-4, with 9 bases aligning to TRBD1. This CDR3 spans 17 amino acids. Per germline, CDR1 MGHRA and CDR2 YSYEKL. Germline trimming cut 5 bases from V and 7 bases from J; bases unmatched to any gene: 14. The CDR3 spells CASSTQIGQGRGEKLFF. Here the CDR3 DNA reads TGCGCCAGCAGCACCCAGATTGGACAGGGGCGGGGTGAAAAACTGTTTTTT.

V is TRBV11-3 and J is TRBJ1-5; D not resolved. The length of the CDR3 is 14 residues. Germline assignment: CDR1 SGHNT and CDR2 YENEEA. V was pared by 4 bases and J by 5 bases, with 12 bases between. The CDR3 DNA reads TGTGCCAGCAGCTGCGGCAGCCGGTATCAGCCCCAGCATTTT. As protein: CASSCGSRYQPQHF.

The count of this clone is one. This chain joins TRBV7-8 and TRBJ2-7; a weak D match, TRBD1 (6 bases). The V end was cut by 1 base, the J end by 3 bases, with 7 bases between. Germline V CDR1 and CDR2: SGHVS, FQNEAQ. CDR3 length: 13 amino acids. This CDR3 reads CASSLDRVYEQYV. The DNA of the CDR3 is TGTGCCAGCAGCTTAGACAGGGTCTACGAGCAGTACGTC.

This sequence joins TRBV5-1 and TRBJ1-2; D is possibly TRBD1 (6 bases). Per the germline V gene, CDR1 is SGHRS and CDR2 is YFSETQ. The CDR3 is 15 residues long. Trimming pared 5 bases from V and 2 bases from J, leaving 16 bases between. In DNA, the CDR3 is TGCGCCAGCAGTTCGGGGGGCGCGGGAAACTATGGCTACACCTTC. It translates to CASSSGGAGNYGYTF.

The rearrangement links TRBV11-2 to TRBJ1-3, with a tentative D call TRBD1 (6 bases). The germline V and J ends were trimmed by 5 bases and 3 bases, with 17 bases remaining between them. Germline CDR1 reads SGHAT; CDR2 reads FQNNGV. The CDR3 totals 16 residues. The CDR3: CASSPLGAGDGNTIYF. CDR3 nucleotide sequence: TGTGCCAGCAGCCCGCTGGGGGCTGGGGATGGAAACACCATATATTTT.

The chain employs TRBV4-1 and TRBJ1-1; 9 nucleotides agree with TRBD1. Germline CDR1 is MGHRA and CDR2 is YSYEKL. V trimming: 0 bases; J trimming: 6 bases; junction bases outside the gene matches: 8. CDR3 length: 16 residues. CDR3 nucleotide sequence: TGCGCCAGCAGCCAAGATAGTACAGGGGGCAGGGCTGAAGCTTTCTTT. As protein: CASSQDSTGGRAEAFF.

The chain combines TRBV5-6 with TRBJ1-6; D perhaps matches TRBD1 (6 bases). Trimming removed 0 bases at V and 10 bases at J, with 11 bases between. CDR1 is SGHDT and CDR2 is YYEEEE in the germline V gene. The CDR3 extends over 14 amino acids. The DNA for the CDR3 is TGTGCCAGCAGCTTGGGAGGGGGAGGGTCACCCCTCCACTTT. Protein: CASSLGGGGSPLHF.

The chain employs TRBV3-1 (or the pseudogene TRBV3-2) and TRBJ1-3, with D possibly matching TRBD1 (5 bases). V was shortened by 1 base and J by 7 bases, with 11 bases between the two germline ends. Germline assignment: CDR1 LGHDT and CDR2 YNNKEL (reference sequence). The CDR3 length is 14 residues. The CDR3 nucleotides read TGTGCCAGCAGCCAAGCTCGGGGGATCAACACCATATATTTT. Encoded protein: CASSQARGINTIYF.